This T cell receptor (beta chain) comes out of a study of cytomegalovirus exposure and HLA in healthy donors. General study points: Usually a TCR sequence was rare, but some public TCRs were found in many donors.

Vbeta (60) and Jbeta (13) primers were used in the PCR. The data were produced by immunoSEQ multiplex PCR, yet TCRdb's version contains in-frame clones alone and is incomplete. Among roughly 150,000 clones, around 74% were seen once, and the ten largest hold approximately 2.4%. Germline trimming cut 5 bases from V and 5 bases from J; bases unmatched to any gene: 11. CDR1 and CDR2 from the germline V gene are SGHTA and FQGNSA. This CDR3 comprises 15 residues. Comments on this clone: Antigen specificity is unknown.

This TCR was sampled from a female donor in good health and CMV-seronegative. The sample consisted of PBMCs. The chain uses TRBV7-2 and TRBJ2-5, with 7 bases matching TRBD2. The DNA of the CDR3 is TGTGCCAGCAGCCCAACGGCGGGAGAGGGGGAGACCCAGTACTTC. It specifies CASSPTAGEGETQYF.